Listed below are T cell receptor beta chains from one sample, sequenced in a study of blood T cell repertoires in COVID-19. Clones were read by immunoSEQ multiplex PCR, and TCRdb kept only the in-frame ones, dropping some. Seen here are some 250,000 clones, roughly nine tenths observed once, and the top ten hold under 6.5%. The sample consisted of peripheral blood. Receptors were obtained from a man aged 55-75 years with acute or convalescent COVID-19. The CDR3 runs from the conserved cysteine through the conserved F or W. A D gene is named only where the DNA matches it firmly. The size of a clone is reported for some rows only, either as once, few or many, or as a class for expanded clones.

clone_size: .; v_call: TRBV6-5; d_call: .; j_call: TRBJ1-5; cdr3_aa: CASSTSWGGGQPQHF; cdr3_nt: .
clone_size: .; v_call: TRBV18; d_call: TRBD1; j_call: TRBJ2-5; cdr3_aa: CASSPGTGGQETQYF; cdr3_nt: TGTGCCAGCTCACCAGGGACAGGGGGGCAAGAGACCCAGTACTTC
clone_size: .; v_call: TRBV5-4; d_call: .; j_call: TRBJ2-1; cdr3_aa: CASSSDGGGRYNEQFF; cdr3_nt: TGTGCCAGCAGCTCGGATGGGGGCGGGAGATACAATGAGCAGTTCTTC
clone_size: .; v_call: TRBV5-1; d_call: TRBD1; j_call: TRBJ1-1; cdr3_aa: CASSFEGGANTEAFF; cdr3_nt: TGCGCCAGCAGCTTTGAAGGGGGCGCGAACACTGAAGCTTTCTTT
clone_size: .; v_call: TRBV11-2; d_call: .; j_call: TRBJ2-1; cdr3_aa: CASSGGQGKDEQFF; cdr3_nt: TGTGCCAGCAGCGGAGGTCAGGGGAAAGATGAGCAGTTCTTC
clone_size: once; v_call: TRBV28; d_call: TRBD1; j_call: TRBJ1-5; cdr3_aa: CASLVRGTGVVLGQPQHF; cdr3_nt: TGTGCCAGCCTAGTCAGGGGGACAGGGGTGGTTCTAGGTCAGCCCCAGCATTTT
clone_size: once; v_call: TRBV11-2; d_call: TRBD1; j_call: TRBJ1-2; cdr3_aa: CASSSRGLNYGYTF; cdr3_nt: TGTGCCAGCAGCAGCAGGGGGCTGAACTATGGCTACACCTTC
clone_size: .; v_call: TRBV7-2; d_call: TRBD1; j_call: TRBJ1-2; cdr3_aa: CASSLDRAWGYTF; cdr3_nt: TGTGCCAGCAGCTTGGACAGGGCGTGGGGCTACACCTTC
clone_size: .; v_call: TRBV5-4; d_call: TRBD1; j_call: TRBJ1-1; cdr3_aa: CASTLGGGQGASTEAFF; cdr3_nt: TGTGCCAGCACCCTCGGGGGGGGACAGGGGGCGAGCACTGAAGCTTTCTTT
clone_size: few; v_call: TRBV3-1/TRBV3-2; d_call: TRBD2; j_call: TRBJ2-1; cdr3_aa: CASSWTSGDNEQFF; cdr3_nt: TGTGCCAGCAGTTGGACTAGCGGTGACAATGAGCAGTTCTTC
clone_size: .; v_call: TRBV15; d_call: TRBD1; j_call: TRBJ2-5; cdr3_aa: CATSSRQGYRRTQETQYF; cdr3_nt: TGTGCCACCAGCAGCAGACAGGGGTATCGCAGAACACAAGAGACCCAGTACTTC
clone_size: .; v_call: TRBV28; d_call: .; j_call: TRBJ1-1; cdr3_aa: CASSLRVVVNTEAFF; cdr3_nt: TGTGCCAGCAGCTTGAGAGTGGTGGTGAACACTGAAGCTTTCTTT
clone_size: few; v_call: TRBV7-9; d_call: TRBD1; j_call: TRBJ1-1; cdr3_aa: CASSSMGGQGTEAFF; cdr3_nt: TGTGCCAGCAGTTCCATGGGGGGACAGGGAACTGAAGCTTTCTTT
clone_size: .; v_call: TRBV6-4; d_call: TRBD1; j_call: TRBJ1-1; cdr3_aa: CASSPGTVTEAFF; cdr3_nt: TGTGCCAGCAGTCCCGGGACAGTCACTGAAGCTTTCTTT
clone_size: .; v_call: TRBV2; d_call: TRBD1; j_call: TRBJ2-7; cdr3_aa: CASRGTGHSYEQYF; cdr3_nt: TGTGCCAGCAGAGGGACAGGACACTCCTACGAGCAGTACTTC
clone_size: .; v_call: TRBV9; d_call: TRBD2; j_call: TRBJ2-1; cdr3_aa: CASSGTSVLSSYNEQFF; cdr3_nt: TGTGCCAGCAGCGGGACTAGCGTGTTAAGCTCCTACAATGAGCAGTTCTTC
clone_size: .; v_call: TRBV12-3/TRBV12-4; d_call: .; j_call: TRBJ2-7; cdr3_aa: CASSPPTTYEQYF; cdr3_nt: TGTGCCAGCAGCCCTCCCACTACCTACGAGCAGTACTTC
clone_size: .; v_call: TRBV28; d_call: .; j_call: TRBJ1-4; cdr3_aa: CASSLGQGNEKLFF; cdr3_nt: TGTGCCAGCAGTTTGGGCCAGGGGAATGAAAAACTGTTTTTT
clone_size: .; v_call: TRBV6-5; d_call: .; j_call: TRBJ1-2; cdr3_aa: CASSLTVNYGYTF; cdr3_nt: TGTGCCAGCAGTTTGACAGTGAACTATGGCTACACCTTC
clone_size: .; v_call: TRBV10-3; d_call: .; j_call: TRBJ2-7; cdr3_aa: CAISESGDNDYEQYF; cdr3_nt: TGTGCCATCAGTGAGTCGGGGGACAATGACTACGAGCAGTACTTC
clone_size: .; v_call: TRBV7-9; d_call: .; j_call: TRBJ2-2; cdr3_aa: CASREGGELFF; cdr3_nt: TGTGCCAGCAGAGAGGGCGGGGAGCTGTTTTTT
clone_size: .; v_call: TRBV3-1/TRBV3-2; d_call: .; j_call: TRBJ2-5; cdr3_aa: CASSQGGFQGETQYF; cdr3_nt: TGTGCCAGCAGCCAAGGGGGCTTCCAGGGAGAGACCCAGTACTTC
clone_size: .; v_call: TRBV5-4; d_call: .; j_call: TRBJ1-4; cdr3_aa: CASSSNQGNEKLFF; cdr3_nt: TGTGCCAGCAGCTCGAACCAGGGGAATGAAAAACTGTTTTTT
clone_size: .; v_call: TRBV21-1; d_call: .; j_call: TRBJ2-3; cdr3_aa: CASSKVGGDTQYF; cdr3_nt: TGTGCCAGCAGCAAAGTTGGCGGAGATACGCAGTATTTT
clone_size: .; v_call: TRBV7-3; d_call: TRBD1; j_call: TRBJ2-5; cdr3_aa: CASSLSGQGRETQYF; cdr3_nt: TGTGCCAGCAGCTTAAGTGGACAGGGTAGAGAGACCCAGTACTTC
clone_size: .; v_call: TRBV10-2; d_call: .; j_call: TRBJ1-6; cdr3_aa: CASRDTEDNSPLHF; cdr3_nt: TGCGCCAGCAGAGATACCGAGGATAATTCACCCCTCCACTTT
clone_size: .; v_call: TRBV11-1; d_call: TRBD2; j_call: TRBJ2-3; cdr3_aa: CASSHREAGAIVGF; cdr3_nt: TGTGCCAGCAGCCACCGTGAAGCGGGAGCGATAGTGGGTTTT
clone_size: .; v_call: TRBV28; d_call: TRBD1; j_call: TRBJ2-7; cdr3_aa: CASRDWAGGRDEQYF; cdr3_nt: TGTGCCAGCAGGGATTGGGCAGGGGGCCGCGACGAGCAGTACTTC
clone_size: .; v_call: TRBV2; d_call: TRBD1; j_call: TRBJ2-7; cdr3_aa: CASSALQGQNEQYF; cdr3_nt: TGTGCCAGCAGCGCTTTACAGGGGCAAAACGAGCAGTACTTC
clone_size: .; v_call: TRBV5-4; d_call: TRBD2; j_call: TRBJ2-2; cdr3_aa: CASSLAGDIGELFF; cdr3_nt: TGTGCCAGCAGTTTAGCGGGAGATATTGGGGAGCTGTTTTTT
clone_size: few; v_call: TRBV15; d_call: .; j_call: TRBJ2-4; cdr3_aa: CATSRDPRGAKNIQYF; cdr3_nt: TGTGCCACCAGCAGAGATCCGCGAGGGGCCAAAAACATTCAGTACTTC
clone_size: .; v_call: TRBV5-1; d_call: TRBD1; j_call: TRBJ2-1; cdr3_aa: CASTMGQNRYNEQFF; cdr3_nt: TGCGCCAGCACCATGGGACAGAACAGATACAATGAGCAGTTCTTC
clone_size: .; v_call: TRBV7-9; d_call: .; j_call: TRBJ2-1; cdr3_aa: CASSPDFPYNEQFF; cdr3_nt: TGTGCCAGCAGCCCGGACTTCCCCTACAATGAGCAGTTCTTC